The T cell receptor beta chain under discussion was sequenced for a study of blood T cells in healthy people across ages. Trimming removed 2 bases from V and 11 bases from J, with 21 bases in between. Germline V lookup: CDR1 ENHRY, CDR2 SYGVKD. CDR3 size: 15 residues. Combining a sample-barcoded 5' primer with a J-beta primer mix, a second PCR ran for about 7 to 11 cycles. Each cDNA was tagged by a template-switch adaptor containing 12 random nucleotides. TCRdb used MiXCR to reprocess the 5' RACE reads, holding one entry per CDR3 protein. The sample carries approximately 1,000,000 distinct CDR3 sequences, approximately 38% recorded once.

The clonotype originates from a man aged 18 to 30 in good health. The gene calls are TRBV10-3 and TRBJ2-5; a possible D gene is TRBD1 (6 bases). Sequences were obtained from blood. DNA of the CDR3: TGTGCCATCAGTGAGGTCGTCAGGGGCCGTAATGAGCAGTACTTC. This sequence encodes CAISEVVRGRNEQYF.